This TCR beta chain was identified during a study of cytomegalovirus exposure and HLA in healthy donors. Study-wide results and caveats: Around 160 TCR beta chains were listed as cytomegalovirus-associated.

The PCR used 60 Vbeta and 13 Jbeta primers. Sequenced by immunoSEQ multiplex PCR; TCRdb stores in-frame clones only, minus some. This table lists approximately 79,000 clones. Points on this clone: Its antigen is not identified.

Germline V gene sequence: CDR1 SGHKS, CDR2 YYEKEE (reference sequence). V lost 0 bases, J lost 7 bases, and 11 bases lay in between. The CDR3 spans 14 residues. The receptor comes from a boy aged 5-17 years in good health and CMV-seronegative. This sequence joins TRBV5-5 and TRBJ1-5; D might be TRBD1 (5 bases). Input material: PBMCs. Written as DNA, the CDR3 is TGTGCCAGCAGCTTGGGACAGCGGGCACAGCCCCAGCATTTT. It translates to CASSLGQRAQPQHF.